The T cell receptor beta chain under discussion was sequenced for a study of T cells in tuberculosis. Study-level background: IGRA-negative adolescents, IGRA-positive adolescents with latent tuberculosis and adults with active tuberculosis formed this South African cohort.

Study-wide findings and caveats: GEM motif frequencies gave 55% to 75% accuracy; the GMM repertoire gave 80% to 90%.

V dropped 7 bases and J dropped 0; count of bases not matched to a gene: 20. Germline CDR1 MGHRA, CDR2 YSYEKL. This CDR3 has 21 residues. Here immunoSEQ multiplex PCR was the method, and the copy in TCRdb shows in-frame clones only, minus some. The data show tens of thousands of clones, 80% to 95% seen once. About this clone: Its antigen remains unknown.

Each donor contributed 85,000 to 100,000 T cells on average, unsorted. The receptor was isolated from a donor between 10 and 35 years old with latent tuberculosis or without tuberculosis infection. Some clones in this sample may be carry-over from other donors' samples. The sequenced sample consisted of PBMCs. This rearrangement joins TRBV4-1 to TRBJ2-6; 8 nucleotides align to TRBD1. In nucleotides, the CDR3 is TGCGCCAGCACACGTTCAGTTATTACGTGGACAGGGAACTCTGGGGCCAACGTCCTGACTTTC. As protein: CASTRSVITWTGNSGANVLTF.